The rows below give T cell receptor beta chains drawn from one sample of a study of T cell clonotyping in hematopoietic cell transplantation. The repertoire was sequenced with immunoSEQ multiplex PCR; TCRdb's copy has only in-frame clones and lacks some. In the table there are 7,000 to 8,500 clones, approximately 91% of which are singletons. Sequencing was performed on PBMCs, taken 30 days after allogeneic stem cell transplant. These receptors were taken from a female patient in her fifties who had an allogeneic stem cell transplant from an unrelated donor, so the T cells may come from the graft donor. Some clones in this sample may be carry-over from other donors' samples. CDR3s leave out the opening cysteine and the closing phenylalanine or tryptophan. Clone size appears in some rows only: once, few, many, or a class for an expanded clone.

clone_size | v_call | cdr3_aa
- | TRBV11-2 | ASSLETAGGDNEQF
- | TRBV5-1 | ASSHSGGLDYEQY
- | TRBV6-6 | ASSRSAATNEKLF
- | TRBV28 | ASSLAAEAF
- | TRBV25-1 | ASGVGTGELF
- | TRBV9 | ASSEGSGGGPFEQY
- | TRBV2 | ASSEALEAF
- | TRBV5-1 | ASSPGQGMSEQF
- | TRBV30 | AWDRQQLYEQY
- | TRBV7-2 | ASSLTGPRDTQY
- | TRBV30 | AWSTGPLGYEQY
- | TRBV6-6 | ASSSPGQGANQPQH
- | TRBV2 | ASSEQGEAYEQY
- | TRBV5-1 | ASSETTLNTEAF
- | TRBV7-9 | ASNGGVMTGELF
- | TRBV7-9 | ASSLSGRGRNTIY
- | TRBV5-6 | ASSLGPNTGELF
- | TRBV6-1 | ASSGRGQGEGNQPQH
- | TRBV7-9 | ASSLAESGAEKLF
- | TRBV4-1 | ASSPQPDTEAF
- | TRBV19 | ASSRSGSYNEQF
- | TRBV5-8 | ASSLGWGQGASEAF
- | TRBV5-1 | ASRIGVEQY
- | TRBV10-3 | AISATSGRAESDEQY
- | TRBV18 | ASSRDSYEQY
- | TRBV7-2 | ASSDTTQGYGYT
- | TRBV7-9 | ASSQIAGGAYEQY
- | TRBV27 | ASNIGGETDTQY
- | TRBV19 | ASRRGRGSTSTDTQY
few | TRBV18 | ASSREVWNTIY
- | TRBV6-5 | ASQAGVLAKNIQY
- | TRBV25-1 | ASRAPGVHRNSPLH
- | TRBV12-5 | ASGLLQGHQPQH
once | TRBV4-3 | ASSPTAGDTIY
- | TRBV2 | ASSLDRTDTQY
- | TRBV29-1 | SAYTASSYEQY
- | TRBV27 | ASRTGRENTDTQY